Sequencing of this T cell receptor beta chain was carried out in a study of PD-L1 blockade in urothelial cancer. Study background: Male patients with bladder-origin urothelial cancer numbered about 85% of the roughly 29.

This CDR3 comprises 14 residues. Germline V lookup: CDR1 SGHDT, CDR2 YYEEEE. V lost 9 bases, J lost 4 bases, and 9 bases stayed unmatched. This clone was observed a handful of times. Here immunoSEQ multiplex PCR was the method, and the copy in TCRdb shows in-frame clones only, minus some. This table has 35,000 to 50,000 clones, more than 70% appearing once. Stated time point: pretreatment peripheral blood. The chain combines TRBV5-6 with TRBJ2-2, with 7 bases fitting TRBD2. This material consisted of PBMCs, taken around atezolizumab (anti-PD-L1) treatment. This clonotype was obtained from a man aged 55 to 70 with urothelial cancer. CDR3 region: CATTMGGFTGELFF. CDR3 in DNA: TGTGCCACTACGATGGGAGGGTTCACCGGGGAGCTGTTTTTT.